The T cell receptor beta chain described here comes from a study of T-cell reconstitution after alpha-beta-depleted transplantation in children. Regarding the study as a whole: Several hundred rapidly expanded clones from non-depleted graft cells reportedly supplied alpha-beta T cells about two months post-transplant.

Of note for this clonotype: The antigen remains undetermined.

For TCRbeta, the library was prepared with unique molecular identifiers. TCRdb reprocessed the PCR reads via MiXCR and lists one record per CDR3 protein. The table has 70,000 or so distinct CDR3 sequences, roughly 11% seen once. Germline values: CDR1 ENHRY, CDR2 SYGVKD. The CDR3 runs 15 residues. V lost 6 bases and J lost 2; bases outside the gene matches: 10. V gene TRBV10-3 combines with J gene TRBJ2-7; TRBD1 aligns across 7 bases. The TCR was taken from a boy between 5 and 17 years old with acute myeloid leukemia, due to receive a stem cell transplant. The sample was PBMCs, taken before TCRalphabeta/CD19-depleted stem cell transplant. This chain's CDR3 is CAISTGTARTYEQYF. The CDR3 nucleotides read TGTGCCATCAGCACCGGGACAGCCAGGACCTACGAGCAGTACTTC.